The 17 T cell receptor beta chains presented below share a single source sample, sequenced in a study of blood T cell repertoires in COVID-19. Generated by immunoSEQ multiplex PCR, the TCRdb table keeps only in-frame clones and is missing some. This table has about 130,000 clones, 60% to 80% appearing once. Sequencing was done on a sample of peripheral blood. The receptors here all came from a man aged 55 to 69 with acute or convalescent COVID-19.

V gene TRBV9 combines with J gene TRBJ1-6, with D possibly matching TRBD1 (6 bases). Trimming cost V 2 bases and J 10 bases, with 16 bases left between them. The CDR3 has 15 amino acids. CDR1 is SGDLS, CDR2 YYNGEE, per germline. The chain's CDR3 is CASSVDSTIRSPLHF. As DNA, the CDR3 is TGTGCCAGCAGCGTGGACAGCACTATACGATCACCCCTCCACTTT.

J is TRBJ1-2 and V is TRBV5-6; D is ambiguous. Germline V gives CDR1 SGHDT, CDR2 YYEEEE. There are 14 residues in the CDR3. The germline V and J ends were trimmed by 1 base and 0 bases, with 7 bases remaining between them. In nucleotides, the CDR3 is TGTGCCAGCAGCTTGATCCTAGCTAACTATGGCTACACCTTC. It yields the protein CASSLILANYGYTF.

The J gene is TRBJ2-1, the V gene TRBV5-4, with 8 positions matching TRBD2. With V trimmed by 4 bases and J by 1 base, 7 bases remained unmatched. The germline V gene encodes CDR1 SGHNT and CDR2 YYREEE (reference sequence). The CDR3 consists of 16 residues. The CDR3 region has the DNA TGTGCCAGCAGCCGGGGGGGCGCCGGTTCCTACAATGAGCAGTTCTTC. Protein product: CASSRGGAGSYNEQFF.

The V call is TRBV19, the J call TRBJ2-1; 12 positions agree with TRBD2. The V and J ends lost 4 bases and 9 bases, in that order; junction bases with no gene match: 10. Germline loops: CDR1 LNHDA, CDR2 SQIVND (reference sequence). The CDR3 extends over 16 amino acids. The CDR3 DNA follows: TGTGCCAGTAGTACGGGGTTGGGACTAGCGGGTGGTGAGCAGTTCTTC. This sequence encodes CASSTGLGLAGGEQFF.

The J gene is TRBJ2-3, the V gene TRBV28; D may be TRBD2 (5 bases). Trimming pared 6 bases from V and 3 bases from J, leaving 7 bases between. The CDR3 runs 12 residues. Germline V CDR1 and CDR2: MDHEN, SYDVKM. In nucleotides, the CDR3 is TGTGCCAGCAGAGGGAGTACAGATACGCAGTATTTT. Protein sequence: CASRGSTDTQYF.

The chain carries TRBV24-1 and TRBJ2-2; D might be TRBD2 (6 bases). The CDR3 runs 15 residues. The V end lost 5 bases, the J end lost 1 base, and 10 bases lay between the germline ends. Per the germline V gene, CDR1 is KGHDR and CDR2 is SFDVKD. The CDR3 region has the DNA TGTGCCACCAGTGGGGGGGTTGTGAACACCGGGGAGCTGTTTTTT. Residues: CATSGGVVNTGELFF.

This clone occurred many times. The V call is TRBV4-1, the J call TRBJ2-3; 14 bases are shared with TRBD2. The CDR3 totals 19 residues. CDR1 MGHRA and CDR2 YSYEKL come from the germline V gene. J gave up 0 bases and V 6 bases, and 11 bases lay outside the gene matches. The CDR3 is CASRRGGLAGGSSTDTQYF. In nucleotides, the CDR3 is TGCGCCAGCAGACGAGGAGGACTAGCGGGAGGATCTAGCACAGATACGCAGTATTTT.

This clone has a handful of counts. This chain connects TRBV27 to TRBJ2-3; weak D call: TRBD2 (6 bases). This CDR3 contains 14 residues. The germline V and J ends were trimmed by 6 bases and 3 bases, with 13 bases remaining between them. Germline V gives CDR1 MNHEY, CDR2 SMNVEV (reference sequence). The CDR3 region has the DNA TGTGCCAGCAGGTCCTCTGGGAGGACAGATACGCAGTATTTT. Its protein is CASRSSGRTDTQYF.

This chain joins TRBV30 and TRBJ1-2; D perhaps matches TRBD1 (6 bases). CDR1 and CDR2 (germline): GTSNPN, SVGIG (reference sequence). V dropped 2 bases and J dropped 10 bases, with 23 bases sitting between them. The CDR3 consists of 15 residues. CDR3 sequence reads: CAWSPLTRTESHYTF. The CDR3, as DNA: TGTGCCTGGAGTCCCCTCACCCGGACAGAGTCTCACTACACCTTC.

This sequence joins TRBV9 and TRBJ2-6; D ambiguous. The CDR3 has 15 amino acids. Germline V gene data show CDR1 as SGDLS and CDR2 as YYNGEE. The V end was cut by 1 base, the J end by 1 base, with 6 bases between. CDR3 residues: CASSVQRSGANVLTF. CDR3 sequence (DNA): TGTGCCAGCAGCGTACAGAGGTCTGGGGCCAACGTCCTGACTTTC.

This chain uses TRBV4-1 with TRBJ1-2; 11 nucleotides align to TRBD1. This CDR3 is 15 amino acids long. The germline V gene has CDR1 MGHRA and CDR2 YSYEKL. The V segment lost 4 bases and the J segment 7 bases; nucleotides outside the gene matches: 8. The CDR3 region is CASSPGQGVISGYTF. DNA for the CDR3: TGCGCCAGCAGCCCGGGACAGGGGGTTATCAGTGGCTACACCTTC.

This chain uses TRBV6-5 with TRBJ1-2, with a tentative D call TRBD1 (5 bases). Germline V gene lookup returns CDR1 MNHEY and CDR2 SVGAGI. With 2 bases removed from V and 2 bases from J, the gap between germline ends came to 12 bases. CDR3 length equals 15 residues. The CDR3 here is CASSYLFGGNYGYTF. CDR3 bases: TGTGCCAGCAGTTACCTTTTCGGGGGGAACTATGGCTACACCTTC.

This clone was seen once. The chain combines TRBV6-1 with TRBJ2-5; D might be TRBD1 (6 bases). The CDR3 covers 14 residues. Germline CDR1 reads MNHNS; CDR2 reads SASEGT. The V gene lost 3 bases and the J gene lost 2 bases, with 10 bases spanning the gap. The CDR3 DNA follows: TGTGCCAGCAGTGAGACAGGAGGTCAAGAGACCCAGTACTTC. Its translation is CASSETGGQETQYF.

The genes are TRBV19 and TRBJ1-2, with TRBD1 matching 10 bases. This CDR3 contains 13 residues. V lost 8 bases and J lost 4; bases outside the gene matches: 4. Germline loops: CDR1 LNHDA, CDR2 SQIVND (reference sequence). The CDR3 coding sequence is TGTGCCAGTGTAAGGGACAGGGGCTATGGCTACACCTTC. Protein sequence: CASVRDRGYGYTF.

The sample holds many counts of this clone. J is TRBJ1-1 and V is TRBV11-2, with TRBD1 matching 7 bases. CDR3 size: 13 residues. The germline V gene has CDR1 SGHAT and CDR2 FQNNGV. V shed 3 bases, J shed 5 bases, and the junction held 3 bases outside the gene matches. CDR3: CASSFSRGTEAFF. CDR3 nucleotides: TGTGCCAGCAGCTTTAGCAGGGGGACTGAAGCTTTCTTT.

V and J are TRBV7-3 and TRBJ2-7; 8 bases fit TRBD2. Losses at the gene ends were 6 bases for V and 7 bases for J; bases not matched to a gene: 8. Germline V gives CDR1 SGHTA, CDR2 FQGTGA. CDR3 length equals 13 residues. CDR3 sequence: CASSFGLAQEQYF. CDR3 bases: TGTGCCAGCAGTTTTGGACTAGCCCAGGAGCAGTACTTC.

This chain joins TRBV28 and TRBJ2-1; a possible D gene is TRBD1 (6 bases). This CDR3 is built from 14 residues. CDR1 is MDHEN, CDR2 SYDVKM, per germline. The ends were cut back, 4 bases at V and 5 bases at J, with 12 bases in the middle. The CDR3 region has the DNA TGTGCCAGCAGTTACAGGGCGACTAACAATGAGCAGTTCTTC. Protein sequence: CASSYRATNNEQFF. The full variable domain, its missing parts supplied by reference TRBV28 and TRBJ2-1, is DVKVTQSSRYLVKRTGEKVFLECVQDMDHENMFWYRQDPGLGLRLIYFSYDVKMKEKGDIPEGYSVSREKKERFSLILESASTNQTSMYLCASSYRATNNEQFFGPGTRLTVL.